The rows below give T cell receptor beta chains drawn from one sample of a study of blood T cell repertoires in COVID-19. Sequencing used immunoSEQ multiplex PCR; TCRdb keeps in-frame clones, though not all of them. The sample carries a few hundred thousand clones, less than 90% recorded once. The sample taken for sequencing was PBMCs or T cells enriched from blood (not recorded which). These receptors all come from a woman aged 25 to 45 who had recovered from COVID-19. Each CDR3 is given without its conserved first and last residue.

J gene	V gene	CDR3 protein
TRBJ2-5	TRBV6-1	ASSEPGMDQY
TRBJ2-2	TRBV5-1	ASGIQDFAGELF
TRBJ2-6	TRBV5-1	ASSIGTGLSGANVLT
TRBJ2-1	TRBV3-1/TRBV3-2	ASSRDGGGLVSNEQF
TRBJ1-1	TRBV30	AWSGGIRNTEAF
TRBJ1-6	TRBV10-1	ASSPRGPDSPLH
TRBJ1-4	TRBV5-1	ASAQGTTNEKLF
TRBJ2-2	TRBV29-1	SVDDREETGELF
TRBJ1-2	TRBV7-9	ASSATLGGLNFA
TRBJ1-1	TRBV9	ASSVEHANTEAF
TRBJ1-2	TRBV28	ASVLKPYGYT
TRBJ1-1	TRBV5-5	ASTPMGALTTEAF
TRBJ2-2	TRBV16	ASSLGPEAGELF
TRBJ1-3	TRBV5-1	ASSGTATSGNTIY
TRBJ2-1	TRBV6-1	ASSEVRRGGLFSYNEQF
TRBJ2-7	TRBV28	ASSFARDYSYEQY
TRBJ2-5	TRBV6-6	ASSQQETQY
TRBJ2-7	TRBV6-1	ASSEGASGVYEQY
TRBJ1-1	TRBV9	ASSGGGLSNTEAF
TRBJ1-3	TRBV5-1	ASSLDRAYGNTIY
TRBJ2-2	TRBV7-3	ASSLFSVRGPGELF
TRBJ1-2	TRBV28	ASRRQGAKPDGYT
TRBJ2-2	TRBV28	ASSPAGTIHTGELF
TRBJ1-2	TRBV19	ATLGYGYT
TRBJ1-2	TRBV5-4	ASSLTDMSYT
TRBJ1-2	TRBV6-6	ASSRTSGTGDNYGYT
TRBJ1-3	TRBV4-1	ASSQEGRGEGNTIY
TRBJ1-5	TRBV11-2	ASSLGEGNQPQH
TRBJ2-7	TRBV6-5	ASSYSRLVWNEQY
TRBJ1-3	TRBV28	ASSSRESGNTIY
TRBJ1-1	TRBV11-2	ASSYTGIPNTEAF
TRBJ2-5	TRBV28	ASSLVASGTETQY
TRBJ1-2	TRBV28	ASHNTYYGYT
TRBJ2-5	TRBV10-3	AISASTGSEETQY
TRBJ1-2	TRBV3-1/TRBV3-2	ASSRLTGGHGYT
TRBJ2-7	TRBV18	ASSPPRDTYEQY
TRBJ2-1	TRBV30	AWSRGGGNEQF
TRBJ2-2	TRBV2	ASSVDWLNTGELF
TRBJ2-5	TRBV5-1	ASSLATQETQY
TRBJ1-6	TRBV5-1	ASSLQGQGNSPLH
TRBJ2-6	TRBV5-4	ASSFKQGMRSGANVLT